What follows is one T cell receptor (beta chain) and its context. The data were taken from a study of blood T cell repertoires in COVID-19. The method was immunoSEQ multiplex PCR; TCRdb's version includes in-frame clones alone and lacks a portion of them. The sample consists of approximately 180,000 clones, roughly 87% of them appearing once. The TCR was taken from a human donor with acute COVID-19. The donor label of this sample is uncertain. What was sequenced was PBMCs or T cells enriched from blood (not recorded which).

CDR3 sequence reads: CAWSGRTGGETQYF. CDR3 DNA: TGTGCCTGGAGTGGTCGGACAGGGGGAGAGACCCAGTACTTC. This chain links TRBV30 with TRBJ2-5, with 10 bases identical to TRBD1. Unmatched junction bases numbered 3, after V lost 1 base and J lost 4 bases. There are 14 residues in the CDR3. Germline V CDR1 and CDR2: GTSNPN, SVGIG (reference sequence).